Below, 23 T cell receptor beta chains from the same sample are listed, as sequenced in a study of T cells in Graves' hyperthyroidism and ophthalmopathy. TCR beta CDR3 regions were amplified from RNA transcripts. The HTBI set primed first-round TCR CDR3 RT-PCR. In TCRdb, the multiplex PCR reads were re-called with MiXCR into one record per CDR3 protein. This table holds over 500,000 distinct CDR3 sequences, about 46% found once. Sequencing was carried out using peripheral blood or thyroid tissue (not recorded which). These receptors all stem from an adult woman with Graves' disease, either hyperthyroidism or ophthalmopathy (not recorded which).

The chain links TRBV20-1 to TRBJ2-2; TRBD2 matches 12 bases. The germline gives CDR1 DFQATT, CDR2 SNEGSKA (reference sequence). CDR3 length: 15 amino acids. V lost 5 bases to trimming and J lost 2 bases; unmatched junction nucleotides: 3. The CDR3 loop reads CSASSGRANTGELFF. The CDR3 DNA is TGCAGTGCTTCTAGCGGGAGGGCAAACACCGGGGAGCTGTTTTTT.

The chain joins TRBV20-1 to TRBJ2-3; D ambiguous. The CDR3 has 13 residues. In germline, CDR1 is DFQATT, CDR2 SNEGSKA (reference sequence). Trimming took off 1 base at V and 6 bases at J, with 11 bases between the two ends. CDR3 in amino acids: CSARGTPRDTQYF. The CDR3 DNA reads as TGCAGTGCTAGAGGAACCCCCCGGGATACGCAGTATTTT.

This rearrangement joins TRBV5-1 to TRBJ2-5; 7 positions agree with TRBD1. With 4 bases clipped from V and 5 bases from J, the junction kept 8 bases outside the gene matches. The CDR3 runs to 14 residues. Germline V CDR1 and CDR2: SGHRS, YFSETQ. The CDR3 is CASSLRTGPETQYF. DNA of the CDR3: TGCGCCAGCAGCCTTAGGACAGGACCGGAGACCCAGTACTTC.

This clonotype was recorded many times. The V call is TRBV20-1, the J call TRBJ1-4; TRBD1 is a possible D gene (5 bases). The CDR3 has 14 residues. CDR1 DFQATT and CDR2 SNEGSKA come from the germline V gene (reference sequence). Trimming removed 1 base at V and 5 bases at J, with 11 bases between. The CDR3 reads CSARAGTGNEKLFF. The CDR3 DNA reads as TGCAGTGCTAGAGCGGGGACTGGGAATGAAAAACTGTTTTTT.

This clonotype was found a few times. The genes are TRBV7-8 and TRBJ1-2; tentatively, D is TRBD1 (6 bases). Germline assignment: CDR1 SGHVS and CDR2 FQNEAQ. Trimming cost V 7 bases and J 8 bases, with 11 bases left between them. The CDR3 sequence is 11 residues long. This CDR3 is CASTQQGGYTF. DNA for the CDR3: TGTGCCAGCACCCAGCAGGGGGGCTACACCTTC.

The chain links TRBV19 to TRBJ2-7; 12 bases line up with TRBD2. The CDR3 length is 15 residues. Germline V gene sequence: CDR1 LNHDA, CDR2 SQIVND (reference sequence). CDR3 sequence (DNA): TGTGACATTGGCCTCCGGACTAGCGGGGAGTACGAGCAGTACTTC. It translates to CDIGLRTSGEYEQYF. The complete variable domain, with remaining parts taken from reference TRBV19 and TRBJ2-7, reads DGGITQSPKYLFRKEGQNVTLSCEQNLNHDAMYWYRQDPGQGLRLIYYSQIVNDFQKGDIAEGYSVSREKKESFPLTVTSAQKNPTAFYLCDIGLRTSGEYEQYFGPGTRLTVT.

This clonotype was counted ten times or more. The CDR3 carries no conserved terminal phenylalanine or tryptophan, so it likely arises from a read error. The J gene is TRBJ2-5, the V gene TRBV5-4, with TRBD1 matching 8 bases. The V segment lost 3 bases and the J segment 4 bases; nucleotides outside the gene matches: 14. Germline values: CDR1 SGHNT, CDR2 YYREEE (reference sequence). CDR3 length: 17 residues. The CDR3 coding sequence is TGTGCCAGCAGCTACGGACAGGGCGTACTTCAAGGAGAGACCCAGTACTCC. Amino acid sequence: CASSYGQGVLQGETQYS.

On this clonotype itself: The CDR3 end shows no conserved phenylalanine or tryptophan, and so a read error is likely. The limits of the CDR3 on the DNA are not certain, so only TCRdb's listed CDR3 is given. The rearrangement links TRBV10-3 to TRBJ1-3. CDR1 and CDR2 from the germline V gene are ENHRY and SYGVKD. The CDR3 is made up of 10 amino acids, end residues included. The CDR3: CAISEWTGNT.

This clonotype occurred many times. The genes are TRBV7-3 and TRBJ1-1, with D possibly matching TRBD1 (5 bases). The CDR3 has 13 amino acids. The germline V and J ends were trimmed by 5 bases and 6 bases, with 13 bases remaining between them. Germline V CDR1 and CDR2: SGHTA, FQGTGA. CDR3 nucleotides: TGTGCCAGCAGCCTGGGCGGGGGGGCTGAAGCTTTCTTT. Protein sequence: CASSLGGGAEAFF.

The sample holds many counts of this clonotype. An end of the junction differs from the germline gene, which may be a read error. The rearrangement joins TRBV7-7 to TRBJ1-5, with D hard to call. The CDR3 loop spans 13 amino acids. Germline CDR1 and CDR2: SSHAT and FNYEAQ (reference sequence). The CDR3 sequence: CASSPDMNQPQHF. CDR3 coding DNA: TGTGCTAGCAGCCCTGACATGAATCAGCCCCAGCATTTT.

The gene calls are TRBV29-1 and TRBJ2-7; perhaps TRBD2 as D (5 bases). The CDR3 consists of 13 residues. The V and J ends lost 8 bases and 2 bases respectively, with 16 bases between them. Germline CDR1 reads SQVTM; CDR2 reads ANQGSEA. The CDR3 coding sequence is TGCAGCTTAGTGGGCGGGTCTACCTACGAGCAGTACTTC. Translating gives CSLVGGSTYEQYF.

This clonotype was counted a few times. The chain recombines TRBV6-1 with TRBJ1-5; 11 bases are a match to TRBD1. The CDR3 is 14 amino acids. Trimming removed 5 bases from V and 5 bases from J; junction bases left unmatched: 2. Germline CDR1 reads MNHNS; CDR2 reads SASEGT. The CDR3 DNA is TGTGCCAGCAGTAGGGACAGGGGGGATCAGCCCCAGCATTTT. The encoded protein is CASSRDRGDQPQHF.

This clonotype has at least ten counts. The chain combines TRBV29-1 with TRBJ2-5, with 11 bases aligning to TRBD1. Germline assignment: CDR1 SQVTM and CDR2 ANQGSEA. The CDR3 consists of 12 residues. V lost 6 bases and J lost 5; bases outside the gene matches: 2. CDR3 loop: CSVRDRGETQYF. CDR3 nucleotide sequence: TGCAGCGTGCGGGACAGGGGGGAGACCCAGTACTTC.

This clonotype has a count of ten or more. Here the CDR3 DNA reads TGCAGTGCTAGAGATTCGTTTCGGTTGTCGGGCACTGAAGCTTTCTTT. Its translation: CSARDSFRLSGTEAFF. The chain links TRBV20-1 to TRBJ1-1; D is unclear. The germline V gene has CDR1 DFQATT and CDR2 SNEGSKA (reference sequence). This CDR3 has 16 residues. V lost 0 bases and J 4 bases, leaving 18 bases between the germline ends.

This clonotype was recorded once. The gene calls are TRBV5-1 and TRBJ1-4; D remains unclear. V was shortened by 4 bases and J by 6 bases, with 13 bases between the two germline ends. Germline lookup yields CDR1 SGHRS and CDR2 YFSETQ. The CDR3 covers 14 residues. The CDR3 protein is CASSRPGRDEKLFF. In DNA, the CDR3 is TGCGCCAGCAGCCGACCGGGGAGGGATGAAAAACTGTTTTTT.

This clonotype was recorded many times. The chain combines TRBV6-1 with TRBJ1-2; no definite D call. Per germline, CDR1 MNHNS and CDR2 SASEGT. V gave up 0 bases and J gave up 7 bases, with 9 bases separating them. There are 13 residues in the CDR3. The CDR3 nucleotides read TGTGCCAGCAGTGAAGCTCCTACGAGTGGCTACACCTTC. This codes for CASSEAPTSGYTF.

This clonotype appeared a few times. This clone may be a read error of a much larger clone one base away. The CDR3 ends on some other residue instead of the conserved phenylalanine or tryptophan, so this is likely a read error. This chain links TRBV10-3 with TRBJ2-7; no reliable D call. Germline-derived CDR1 and CDR2 are ENHRY and SYGVKD. The V end was cut by 7 bases, the J end by 4 bases, with 8 bases between. The CDR3 spans 11 residues. Here the CDR3 DNA reads TGTGCCATCAATGAAGGGTACGAGCAGTACCTC. Translation: CAINEGYEQYL.

This chain uses TRBV10-3 with TRBJ2-7; no clear D gene. The V end lost 4 bases, the J end lost 1 base, and 8 bases lay between the germline ends. Per germline, CDR1 ENHRY and CDR2 SYGVKD. This CDR3 has 13 residues. CDR3 DNA sequence: TGTGCCATCAGTGCGAGAGCGTCCTACGAGCAGTACTTC. Residues: CAISARASYEQYF.

This clonotype was found a few times. V and J are TRBV10-3 and TRBJ1-1, with TRBD1 matching over 7 bases. CDR1 is ENHRY and CDR2 is SYGVKD in the germline V gene. CDR3 length: 18 residues. V shed 10 bases and J 2 bases; nucleotides not matched to a gene: 22. The CDR3, as DNA: TGTGCCAGCAGCCCGAGTGGAGGGGGCGCGATGGGAAACACTGAAGCTTTCTTT. Residues: CASSPSGGGAMGNTEAFF.

The chain carries TRBV19 and TRBJ2-1; TRBD2 agrees at 13 bases. This CDR3 is built from 15 residues. CDR1 is LNHDA and CDR2 is SQIVND in the germline V gene (reference sequence). Unmatched junction bases numbered 8, after V lost 5 bases and J lost 10 bases. CDR3 nucleotide sequence: TGTGCCAGTAGTGTACTAGCGGGAGGGTTGGTAGAGCAGTTCTTC. Translation: CASSVLAGGLVEQFF.

The chain employs TRBV7-8 and TRBJ1-5, with a tentative D call TRBD1 (5 bases). V lost 0 bases and J 4 bases, leaving 10 bases between the germline ends. The CDR3 consists of 15 residues. Germline CDR1 is SGHVS and CDR2 is FQNEAQ. The CDR3 bases are TGTGCCAGCAGCTTAGCGGACACCATTAATCAGCCCCAGCATTTT. Its protein is CASSLADTINQPQHF. Together with reference TRBV7-8 and TRBJ1-5, the CDR3 gives the full variable domain: GAGVSQSPRYKVAKRGQDVALRCDPISGHVSLFWYQQALGQGPEFLTYFQNEAQLDKSGLPSDRFFAERPEGSVSTLKIQRTQQEDSAVYLCASSLADTINQPQHFGDGTRLSIL.

This clonotype was recorded at least ten times. The genes are TRBV12-3 or TRBV12-4 and TRBJ2-5; D gene unclear. The CDR3 consists of 14 residues. V was cut by 7 bases and J by 2 bases, with 14 bases left in between. The CDR3 nucleotides read TGTGCCAGCACTTTGGACGGTTATCAAGAGACCCAGTACTTC. It translates to CASTLDGYQETQYF.

This clonotype was detected ten times or more. V is TRBV19 and J is TRBJ1-4; a possible D gene is TRBD1 (6 bases). From germline, CDR1 is LNHDA and CDR2 SQIVND (reference sequence). V gave up 10 bases and J gave up 7 bases, with 22 bases separating them. The CDR3 covers 15 residues. CDR3 sequence (DNA): TGTGCCACCAGGGGAAGGGGACCCGATCGTGAAAAACTGTTTTTT. Its protein product is CATRGRGPDREKLFF.